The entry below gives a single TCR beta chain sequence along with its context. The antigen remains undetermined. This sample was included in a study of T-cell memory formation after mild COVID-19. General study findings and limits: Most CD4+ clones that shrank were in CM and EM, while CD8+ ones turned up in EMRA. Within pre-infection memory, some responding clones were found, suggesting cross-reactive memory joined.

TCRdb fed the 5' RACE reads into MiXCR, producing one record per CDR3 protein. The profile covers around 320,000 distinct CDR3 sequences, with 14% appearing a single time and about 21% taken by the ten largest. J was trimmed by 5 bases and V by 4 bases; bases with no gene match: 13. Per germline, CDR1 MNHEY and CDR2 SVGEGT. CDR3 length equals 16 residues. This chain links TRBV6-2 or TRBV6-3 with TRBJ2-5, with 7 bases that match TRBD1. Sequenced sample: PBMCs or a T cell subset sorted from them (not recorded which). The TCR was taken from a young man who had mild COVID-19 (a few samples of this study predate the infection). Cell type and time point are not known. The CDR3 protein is CASSSNLRTGAETQYF. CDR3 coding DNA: TGTGCCAGCAGTTCCAACCTACGGACAGGAGCGGAGACCCAGTACTTC.